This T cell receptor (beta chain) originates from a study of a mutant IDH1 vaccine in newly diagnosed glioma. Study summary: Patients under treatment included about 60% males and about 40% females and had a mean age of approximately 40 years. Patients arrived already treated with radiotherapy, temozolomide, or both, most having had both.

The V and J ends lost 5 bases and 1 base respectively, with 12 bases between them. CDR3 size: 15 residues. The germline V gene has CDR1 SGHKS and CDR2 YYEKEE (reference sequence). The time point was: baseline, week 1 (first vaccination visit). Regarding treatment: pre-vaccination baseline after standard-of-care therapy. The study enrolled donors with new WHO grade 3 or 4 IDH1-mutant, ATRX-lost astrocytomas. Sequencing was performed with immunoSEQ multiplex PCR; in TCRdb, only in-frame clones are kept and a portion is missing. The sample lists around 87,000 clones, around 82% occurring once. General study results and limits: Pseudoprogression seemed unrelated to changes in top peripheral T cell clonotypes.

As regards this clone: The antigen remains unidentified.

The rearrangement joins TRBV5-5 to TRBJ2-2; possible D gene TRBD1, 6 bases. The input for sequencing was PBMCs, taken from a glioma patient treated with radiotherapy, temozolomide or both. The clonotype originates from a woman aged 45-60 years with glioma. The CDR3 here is CASRPGTMNTGELFF. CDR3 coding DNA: TGTGCCAGCAGGCCCGGGACAATGAACACCGGGGAGCTGTTTTTT.